The rows below give T cell receptor beta chains drawn from one sample of a study of human T cells and chemical hapten exposure. TCRdb redid the calling of the RACE reads with MiXCR, one entry per CDR3 protein. The data hold fewer than 200,000 distinct CDR3 sequences, with 28% observed a single time. Material: whole blood, obtained in connection with sensitization to the hapten diphenylcyclopropenone (DPC). The receptors originated from a woman aged 18-29 years with alopecia areata. Some clones in this sample may be carry-over from other donors' samples. Both conserved end residues are part of each CDR3. Each record gives: J gene, V gene, clone size, D gene, CDR3 protein, CDR3 DNA. A D gene is named only where the DNA matches it firmly. Where a row states a size, it is once, few, many or the class of an expanded clone; other rows omit it.

>TRBJ2-7|TRBV20-1|few|.
CSAKLARRPTKQYF
TGCAGTGCTAAGTTGGCTAGACGACCTACGAAGCAGTACTTC
>TRBJ2-3|TRBV29-1|.|TRBD1
CSVAGTGQTNTDTQYF
TGCAGCGTTGCTGGGACAGGGCAAACCAACACAGATACGCAGTATTTT
>TRBJ1-1|TRBV29-1|many|.
CSVEPGTTEAFF
TGCAGCGTTGAACCGGGAACGACTGAAGCTTTCTTT
>TRBJ2-7|TRBV7-9|.|TRBD2
CASSLISGATGEQYF
TGTGCCAGCAGCTTGATTAGCGGGGCAACGGGGGAGCAGTACTTC
>TRBJ2-1|TRBV20-1|.|TRBD1
CSARVPGQGYHNEQFF
TGCAGTGCTAGAGTGCCCGGACAGGGGTATCACAATGAGCAGTTCTTC
>TRBJ2-1|TRBV9|.|TRBD2
CASSPHTSGKVGEQFF
TGTGCCAGCAGCCCACACACTAGCGGGAAAGTCGGTGAGCAGTTCTTC
>TRBJ2-5|TRBV29-1|.|.
CSVEWGQETQYF
TGCAGCGTTGAGTGGGGCCAAGAGACCCAGTACTTC
>TRBJ2-3|TRBV10-2|many|TRBD2
CASSGGSTDTQYF
TGTGCCAGCAGCGGGGGTAGCACAGATACGCAGTATTTT
>TRBJ1-2|TRBV27|few|.
CASNPTPQGGGGYTF
TGTGCCAGCAACCCTACCCCCCAGGGTGGAGGCGGCTACACCTTC
>TRBJ1-2|TRBV27|.|TRBD1
CASSLNSMGTANYGYTF
TGTGCCAGCAGTTTAAATTCAATGGGGACAGCTAACTATGGCTACACCTTC
>TRBJ1-1|TRBV2|few|.
CASTKKVTEAFF
TGTGCCAGCACTAAAAAAGTCACTGAAGCTTTCTTT
>TRBJ2-1|TRBV29-1|.|.
CSATGGYNEQFF
TGCAGCGCAACGGGTGGGTACAATGAGCAGTTCTTC
>TRBJ2-7|TRBV29-1|once|TRBD1
CSVAGQGYEQYF
TGCAGCGTGGCAGGACAGGGCTACGAGCAGTACTTC
>TRBJ1-1|TRBV9|.|TRBD1
CASSVPLGLDRMNTEAFF
TGTGCCAGCAGCGTACCGCTGGGTCTGGACAGGATGAACACTGAAGCTTTCTTT
>TRBJ2-1|TRBV9|.|.
CASSVVELPYNEQFF
TGTGCCAGCAGCGTAGTAGAGCTCCCCTACAATGAGCAGTTCTTC
>TRBJ1-5|TRBV7-2|few|.
CASSLGRREQPQHF
TGTGCCAGCAGCTTAGGCCGACGGGAGCAGCCCCAGCATTTT
>TRBJ2-5|TRBV7-9|few|TRBD1
CASSPGLLGPGTGRILQETQYF
TGTGCCAGCAGCCCGGGACTCTTGGGTCCCGGGACAGGACGGATACTACAAGAGACCCAGTACTTC
>TRBJ1-2|TRBV29-1|few|.
CSVGTPNYGYTF
TGCAGCGTTGGGACACCGAACTATGGCTACACCTTC
>TRBJ1-1|TRBV7-9|.|.
CASSLGVRVTEAFF
TGTGCCAGCAGCTTAGGAGTCAGGGTCACTGAAGCTTTCTTT
>TRBJ2-7|TRBV20-1|.|TRBD2
CSARALAGHEQYF
TGCAGTGCTAGAGCACTAGCGGGTCACGAGCAGTACTTC
>TRBJ1-1|TRBV9|few|TRBD1
CASSVGSRGGLNTEAFF
TGTGCCAGCAGCGTAGGAAGTCGAGGGGGCCTAAACACTGAAGCTTTCTTT
>TRBJ1-5|TRBV19|.|.
CASSIAGNQPQHF
TGTGCCAGTAGTATAGCGGGTAATCAGCCCCAGCATTTT
>TRBJ1-5|TRBV24-1|.|.
CATSGTEGDSNQPQHF
TGTGCCACTTCAGGGACGGAGGGCGATAGCAATCAGCCCCAGCATTTT
>TRBJ2-3|TRBV6-4|many|.
CASSAGDSTDTQYF
TGTGCCAGCAGTGCTGGGGACAGCACAGATACGCAGTATTTT
>TRBJ2-7|TRBV7-2|.|.
CASSFGTPRYEQYF
TGTGCCAGCAGCTTCGGGACCCCCCGGTACGAGCAGTACTTC
>TRBJ1-1|TRBV10-3|many|.
CAISESGKYTEAFF
TGTGCCATCAGTGAGTCGGGGAAATACACTGAAGCTTTCTTT
>TRBJ1-4|TRBV29-1|.|.
CSVDMGSEKLFF
TGCAGCGTTGATATGGGGAGTGAAAAACTGTTTTTT
>TRBJ2-1|TRBV20-1|few|TRBD2
CSATTSGSENEQFF
TGCAGTGCCACGACTAGCGGGAGCGAAAATGAGCAGTTCTTC
>TRBJ1-6|TRBV28|.|.
CASSPGSSYNSPLHF
TGTGCCAGCAGCCCGGGGAGCTCCTATAATTCACCCCTCCACTTT
>TRBJ2-3|TRBV10-3|.|.
CAMGEADTQYF
TGTGCCATGGGGGAGGCAGATACGCAGTATTTT
>TRBJ1-1|TRBV28|few|.
CASSLATWVAKDMNTEAFF
TGTGCCAGCAGTTTAGCAACCTGGGTCGCCAAGGACATGAACACTGAAGCTTTCTTT
>TRBJ1-2|TRBV9|.|.
CASTPGGPIYGYTF
TGTGCCAGCACCCCCGGCGGCCCCATTTATGGCTACACCTTC
>TRBJ1-5|TRBV15|few|.
CATSSGGNQPQHF
TGTGCCACCAGCAGTGGGGGAAATCAGCCCCAGCATTTT
>TRBJ2-7|TRBV4-1|.|.
CASSYRDGTIEQYF
TGCGCCAGCAGCTATCGGGACGGTACCATCGAGCAGTACTTC
>TRBJ2-5|TRBV29-1|few|TRBD2
CSVWGLAGSETQYF
TGCAGCGTCTGGGGACTAGCGGGATCAGAGACCCAGTACTTC
>TRBJ2-6|TRBV9|.|.
CASTSGVSGANVLTF
TGTGCCAGCACCTCCGGGGTCTCTGGGGCCAACGTCCTGACTTTC
>TRBJ2-7|TRBV5-6|medium-sized|.
CASSLVGNRYEQYF
TGTGCCAGCAGCTTGGTAGGTAACAGGTACGAGCAGTACTTC
>TRBJ2-7|TRBV20-1|.|.
CSARDQGGHLDEQYF
TGCAGTGCTAGAGATCAGGGTGGGCATCTAGACGAGCAGTACTTC
>TRBJ2-1|TRBV5-1|.|TRBD2
CASSFTSGRRNEQFF
TGCGCCAGCAGCTTCACTAGCGGGAGGAGAAATGAGCAGTTCTTC
>TRBJ2-1|TRBV5-1|few|TRBD2
CASSTGLAGGRYNEQFF
TGCGCCAGCAGCACGGGACTAGCGGGAGGGAGGTACAATGAGCAGTTCTTC
>TRBJ2-2|TRBV20-1|.|.
CSARAAGTSTTGELFF
TGCAGTGCTAGAGCCGCCGGGACCTCAACGACCGGGGAGCTGTTTTTT
>TRBJ2-7|TRBV20-1|many|.
CSAGGWSGTYEQYF
TGCAGTGCCGGGGGTTGGAGCGGCACCTACGAGCAGTACTTC
>TRBJ1-1|TRBV4-3|.|.
CASSQDWGVNTEAFF
TGCGCCAGCAGCCAAGATTGGGGAGTGAACACTGAAGCTTTCTTT
>TRBJ1-6|TRBV20-1|few|TRBD1
CSARDLAGTGDYSPLHF
TGCAGTGCTAGAGATCTCGCCGGGACAGGGGACTATTCACCCCTCCACTTT
>TRBJ2-7|TRBV5-1|.|TRBD2
CASSPGLTSGSYEQYF
TGCGCCAGCAGCCCGGGACTGACTAGCGGGAGTTACGAGCAGTACTTC
>TRBJ2-7|TRBV4-1|.|.
CASSSPGTYDYEQYF
TGCGCCAGCAGCTCTCCCGGGACGTACGACTACGAGCAGTACTTC
>TRBJ2-7|TRBV29-1|.|TRBD2
CSVALAGIGEQYF
TGCAGCGTCGCTCTAGCGGGCATAGGGGAGCAGTACTTC
>TRBJ2-3|TRBV24-1|.|.
CATSVGAPDTQYF
TGTGCCACCAGTGTCGGTGCGCCCGATACGCAGTATTTT
>TRBJ1-2|TRBV11-1|.|.
CASSLPGTLGYTF
TGTGCCAGCAGCCTACCCGGGACCCTTGGCTACACCTTC
>TRBJ2-1|TRBV5-1|.|TRBD2
CASISPSSGRSNEQFF
TGCGCCAGCATTAGTCCGAGTAGCGGGAGGTCCAATGAGCAGTTCTTC
>TRBJ2-7|TRBV25-1|.|.
CASSGKYEQYF
TGTGCCAGCAGTGGCAAGTACGAGCAGTACTTC
>TRBJ1-5|TRBV7-2|few|.
CASSLIGQSNQPQHF
TGTGCCAGCAGCTTAATCGGGCAGAGCAATCAGCCCCAGCATTTT
>TRBJ2-7|TRBV7-9|few|.
CASSFSAGTSYEQYF
TGTGCCAGCAGCTTTTCCGCAGGAACCTCCTACGAGCAGTACTTC